The 31 T cell receptor beta chains reported below all come from one sample, sequenced in a study of human T cells and chemical hapten exposure (dated by TCRdb to 2020 to 2023). The library was obtained by RACE. The sample was run on a NextSeq 500. The public sequencing data were trimmed at Q25 with fastp and processed into clonotypes with MiXCR by TCRdb, which kept only in-frame beta chains. Rows are combined by CDR3 protein, so each entry shows the most common genes and DNA. This sample holds roughly 200,000 distinct CDR3 sequences; about 22% were observed only once. Clones ranked in the top ten supply under 7.5% of the sample. Explained via the paper, the time point label denotes: patch test 1, 2 weeks after DPC sensitization. The treatment or condition label, read with the paper, signifies: therapeutic diphenylcyclopropenone sensitization with weekly scalp DPC. The starting material was whole blood, obtained in connection with sensitization to the hapten diphenylcyclopropenone (DPC). The receptors were gathered from a woman aged 45 to 65 with alopecia areata. Some clones in this sample may be carry-over from other donors' samples.

This clonotype has a handful of counts. The chain employs TRBV29-1 and TRBJ1-1; D gene ambiguous. The germline V and J ends were trimmed by 4 bases and 0 bases, with 15 bases remaining between them. Germline V gene data show CDR1 as SQVTM and CDR2 as ANQGSEA. This CDR3 spans 15 amino acids. The DNA for the CDR3 is TGCAGCGTTGGGCCCATAGGGAATATGAACACTGAAGCTTTCTTT. Translation gives CSVGPIGNMNTEAFF.

This clonotype occurred a few times. The CDR3 sequence is CASSTRTSNEKLFF. CDR3 nucleotides: TGTGCCAGCAGCACCCGGACGTCTAATGAAAAACTGTTTTTT. The rearrangement joins TRBV11-2 to TRBJ1-4; D remains ambiguous. Germline CDR1 and CDR2: SGHAT and FQNNGV. The CDR3 sequence is 14 residues long. Trimming removed 5 bases at V and 3 bases at J, with 10 bases between.

The table lists this clonotype with a few counts. The chain carries TRBV5-1 and TRBJ2-6; maybe TRBD2 (5 bases). Trimming shortened V by 4 bases and J by 0 bases, and 14 bases separated the two germline ends. Germline CDR1 SGHRS, CDR2 YFSETQ. The CDR3 length is 17 residues. CDR3 loop: CASSPQAVGSGANVLTF. Here the CDR3 DNA reads TGCGCCAGCAGCCCGCAAGCGGTGGGCTCTGGGGCCAACGTCCTGACTTTC.

This clonotype was seen a handful of times. The gene calls are TRBV10-3 and TRBJ2-1, with TRBD1 matching over 9 bases. Germline V CDR1 and CDR2: ENHRY, SYGVKD. Trimming cost V 3 bases and J 15 bases; bases outside gene matches: 6. CDR3 size: 12 residues. In DNA, the CDR3 is TGTGCCATCAGTGACCGGGACAGGGTGTGGTTCTTC. It encodes CAISDRDRVWFF.

This clonotype was counted a few times. This chain connects TRBV5-4 to TRBJ2-3; 7 nucleotides match TRBD2. There are 15 residues in the CDR3. Germline-derived CDR1 and CDR2 are SGHNT and YYREEE (reference sequence). V lost 4 bases and J lost 3; bases outside the gene matches: 8. The DNA for the CDR3 is TGTGCCAGCAGCCAGGGAGGGGCGGGGACAGATACGCAGTATTTT. Translated: CASSQGGAGTDTQYF.

Here the CDR3 DNA reads TGCAGCGCGAGACAGAATTTGAACACTGAAGCTTTCTTT. Amino acid sequence: CSARQNLNTEAFF. The chain uses TRBV29-1 and TRBJ1-1, with D possibly being TRBD1 (5 bases). The CDR3 consists of 13 residues. Trimming took 7 bases from V and 0 from J, leaving 12 bases between them. Germline CDR1 SQVTM, CDR2 ANQGSEA.

The chain uses TRBV7-2 and TRBJ2-3; 7 positions match TRBD1. The CDR3 has 14 amino acids. Unmatched junction bases numbered 4, after V lost 0 bases and J lost 7 bases. Germline V CDR1 and CDR2: SGHTA, FQGNSA. The CDR3 loop is CASSLAGTAHTQYF. As DNA, the CDR3 is TGTGCCAGCAGCTTAGCGGGGACAGCACATACGCAGTATTTT.

The chain couples TRBV20-1 to TRBJ2-3; 8 bases are a match to TRBD2. Germline CDR1 is DFQATT and CDR2 is SNEGSKA (reference sequence). There are 15 residues in the CDR3. The J segment lost 2 bases and the V segment lost 3 bases, leaving 7 bases of the junction unmatched. CDR3 sequence (DNA): TGCAGTGCTAGGGGAGCGGGAGTGTACACAGATACGCAGTATTTT. Translating it yields CSARGAGVYTDTQYF.

The V and J genes are TRBV5-1 and TRBJ2-7; TRBD1 or TRBD2 may be the D gene (6 bases each). Per germline, CDR1 SGHRS and CDR2 YFSETQ. The CDR3 sequence is 15 residues long. V was trimmed by 0 bases and J by 4 bases, leaving 14 bases between them. CDR3 in DNA: TGCGCCAGCAGCTTGGAAGGGGGAGGAAGGTACGAGCAGTACTTC. This translates into CASSLEGGGRYEQYF. The full variable domain, with the rest looked up from reference TRBV5-1 and TRBJ2-7, is KAGVTQTPRYLIKTRGQQVTLSCSPISGHRSVSWYQQTPGQGLQFLFEYFSETQRNKGNFPGRFSGRQFSNSRSEMNVSTLELGDSALYLCASSLEGGGRYEQYFGPGTRLTVT.

This clonotype was seen only a few times. The chain joins TRBV6-5 to TRBJ2-5; 9 nucleotides line up with TRBD2. Germline CDR1 is MNHEY and CDR2 is SVGAGI. This CDR3 spans 14 amino acids. V shed 2 bases and J 4 bases; nucleotides not matched to a gene: 2. The CDR3: CASSYLSGGETQYF. The CDR3 DNA sequence: TGTGCCAGCAGTTACCTTAGCGGGGGAGAGACCCAGTACTTC.

This clonotype was seen a few times. The chain links TRBV20-1 to TRBJ2-7, with D tentatively TRBD1 or TRBD2 (5 bases each). Looked up from germline, CDR1 is DFQATT and CDR2 is SNEGSKA (reference sequence). Trimming pared 6 bases from V and 2 bases from J, leaving 17 bases between. The CDR3 runs to 14 residues. The CDR3, as DNA: TGCAGTGCCGGGACCGTTGACGGTCCCTACGAGCAGTACTTC. This codes for CSAGTVDGPYEQYF.

This clonotype showed up just a few times. The J gene is TRBJ1-2, the V gene TRBV29-1; D possibly corresponds to TRBD1 (5 bases). Trimming left V 5 bases short and J 0 bases short, with 10 bases between. The CDR3 is 13 amino acids. Germline loops: CDR1 SQVTM, CDR2 ANQGSEA. The chain's CDR3 is CSVITGSNYGYTF. The DNA for the CDR3 is TGCAGCGTTATCACAGGTTCTAACTATGGCTACACCTTC.

The chain combines TRBV7-2 with TRBJ2-5; TRBD2 matches 10 bases. The CDR3 runs to 15 residues. Germline V gene data show CDR1 as SGHTA and CDR2 as FQGNSA. Germline trimming cut 2 bases from V and 4 bases from J; bases unmatched to any gene: 4. The CDR3 sequence is CASSLRLAGLETQYF. CDR3 coding DNA: TGTGCCAGCAGCTTAAGACTAGCGGGTTTAGAGACCCAGTACTTC.

This clonotype was seen repeatedly, ten times or more. V gene TRBV7-9 combines with J gene TRBJ2-3; either TRBD1 or TRBD2 may supply D (6 bases each). Between the trimmed V and J ends, which lost 5 bases and 6 bases, there was a span of 18 bases. The CDR3 has 15 amino acids. CDR1 SEHNR and CDR2 FQNEAQ come from the germline V gene (reference sequence). The CDR3 DNA reads TGTGCCAGCAGCCCAGCGGAGGGGGAGGTTGATACGCAGTATTTT. It yields the protein CASSPAEGEVDTQYF. The complete variable domain, with remaining parts taken from reference TRBV7-9 and TRBJ2-3, reads DTGVSQNPRHKITKRGQNVTFRCDPISEHNRLYWYRQTLGQGPEFLTYFQNEAQLEKSRLLSDRFSAERPKGSFSTLEIQRTEQGDSAMYLCASSPAEGEVDTQYFGPGTRLTVL.

The J gene is TRBJ1-2, the V gene TRBV29-1; D uncertain. Germline lookup yields CDR1 SQVTM and CDR2 ANQGSEA. The CDR3 length is 11 residues. The V end was cut by 4 bases, the J end by 7 bases, with 10 bases between. The CDR3 is CSVARNRGYTF. In nucleotides, the CDR3 is TGCAGCGTTGCCAGGAATCGTGGCTACACCTTC.

The J gene is TRBJ1-2, the V gene TRBV29-1, with unresolved D. The germline gives CDR1 SQVTM, CDR2 ANQGSEA. V was shortened by 6 bases and J by 4 bases, with 21 bases between the two germline ends. The CDR3 covers 15 residues. For the CDR3, the DNA is TGCAGCGTAGTTGGAGCCGCTGGACGGTCCTATGGCTACACCTTC. Translation: CSVVGAAGRSYGYTF. The full variable domain, completed using reference TRBV29-1 and TRBJ1-2, is SAVISQKPSRDICQRGTSLTIQCQVDSQVTMMFWYRQQPGQSLTLIATANQGSEATYESGFVIDKFPISRPNLTFSTLTVSNMSPEDSSIYLCSVVGAAGRSYGYTFGSGTRLTVV.

The sample holds a few counts of this clonotype. The rearrangement uses TRBV2 and TRBJ2-5; the D is unclear. V lost 8 bases, J lost 5 bases, and 9 bases lay in between. The CDR3 contains 11 residues. Per germline, CDR1 SNHLY and CDR2 FYNNEI. The CDR3 DNA is TGTGCCAGCCTCCTGCGGGAGACCCAGTACTTC. Its translation: CASLLRETQYF. The full variable domain, in which reference TRBV2 and TRBJ2-5 provide the parts outside the CDR3, is EPEVTQTPSHQVTQMGQEVILRCVPISNHLYFYWYRQILGQKVEFLVSFYNNEISEKSEIFDDQFSVERPDGSNFTLKIRSTKLEDSAMYFCASLLRETQYFGPGTRLLVL.

The chain carries TRBV7-9 and TRBJ2-5; D remains ambiguous. This CDR3 is built from 13 residues. The germline V and J ends were trimmed by 4 bases and 3 bases, with 9 bases remaining between them. Per germline, CDR1 SEHNR and CDR2 FQNEAQ (reference sequence). The CDR3 loop reads CASSSRSKETQYF. CDR3 bases: TGTGCCAGCAGCTCCCGGTCGAAAGAGACCCAGTACTTC.

The chain uses TRBV7-9 and TRBJ2-1; the D gene is possibly TRBD1 (6 bases). The CDR3 is 12 residues long. Trimming shortened V by 11 bases and J by 3 bases, and 11 bases separated the two germline ends. From germline, CDR1 is SEHNR and CDR2 FQNEAQ (reference sequence). CDR3 loop: CAGGSSYNEQFF. In nucleotides, the CDR3 is TGTGCCGGGGGCAGCAGCTACAATGAGCAGTTCTTC.

This rearrangement joins TRBV12-3 or TRBV12-4 to TRBJ1-2, with a weak D call TRBD1 (5 bases). Deletions cut 7 bases from V and 8 bases from J, with 17 bases between. The CDR3 sequence is 13 residues long. DNA of the CDR3: TGTGCCAGCACCTGGGGGACCTCGGGCGGCTACACCTTC. The encoded protein is CASTWGTSGGYTF.

In its sample, this clonotype was seen a few times. The chain joins TRBV4-2 to TRBJ2-5, with 8 bases that match TRBD2. Germline V lookup: CDR1 LGHNA, CDR2 YNFKEQ. The V segment lost 0 bases and the J segment 1 base; nucleotides outside the gene matches: 7. The CDR3 totals 17 residues. The CDR3 loop is CASSQDAREALQETQYF. The DNA of the CDR3 is TGTGCCAGCAGCCAAGATGCGCGGGAGGCCCTCCAAGAGACCCAGTACTTC.

This clonotype was seen more than once but under ten times. V is TRBV28 and J is TRBJ2-5, with 7 bases fitting TRBD2. Germline V lookup: CDR1 MDHEN, CDR2 SYDVKM. The CDR3 is 16 amino acids. V shed 4 bases, J shed 2 bases, and the junction held 10 bases outside the gene matches. CDR3 loop: CASSYPSGLGQETQYF. The CDR3, as DNA: TGTGCCAGCAGTTACCCTAGCGGACTAGGGCAAGAGACCCAGTACTTC.

This clonotype was detected a few times. V usage is TRBV20-1 and J usage is TRBJ2-3; no clear D. In germline, CDR1 is DFQATT, CDR2 SNEGSKA (reference sequence). V was shortened by 3 bases and J by 0 bases, with 10 bases between the two germline ends. This CDR3 region has 14 residues. The CDR3 sequence: CSARGIRSTDTQYF. CDR3 in DNA: TGCAGTGCTAGGGGGATAAGAAGCACAGATACGCAGTATTTT.

J is TRBJ2-3 and V is TRBV11-1, with TRBD2 as a possible D gene (6 bases). V gave up 5 bases and J gave up 2 bases, with 14 bases separating them. The CDR3 contains 15 residues. The germline V gene encodes CDR1 SGHAT and CDR2 FQDESV (reference sequence). The chain's CDR3 is CASSPRDFDTDTQYF. The DNA for the CDR3 is TGTGCCAGCAGCCCGCGGGATTTCGACACAGATACGCAGTATTTT. Filled out from reference TRBV11-1 and TRBJ2-3, the complete variable domain reads EAEVAQSPRYKITEKSQAVAFWCDPISGHATLYWYRQILGQGPELLVQFQDESVVDDSQLPKDRFSAERLKGVDSTLKIQPAELGDSAMYLCASSPRDFDTDTQYFGPGTRLTVL.

The CDR3 nucleotides are TGCAGCGTTGAAGATCAGGCTAGCGGGTTAGCCAAAAACATTCAGTACTTC. Amino acid sequence: CSVEDQASGLAKNIQYF. The rearrangement uses TRBV29-1 and TRBJ2-4, with 8 bases matching TRBD2. The CDR3 consists of 17 residues. Germline V gives CDR1 SQVTM, CDR2 ANQGSEA. V was pared by 0 bases and J by 0 bases, with 7 bases of the junction left unmatched.

This clonotype was seen more than once but under ten times. This chain uses TRBV20-1 with TRBJ2-3; D uncertain. V was cut by 5 bases and J by 4 bases, with 16 bases left in between. The germline gives CDR1 DFQATT, CDR2 SNEGSKA (reference sequence). The CDR3 consists of 14 residues. The chain's CDR3 is CSAPTQVGPDTQYF. As DNA, the CDR3 is TGCAGTGCTCCGACCCAAGTTGGCCCAGATACGCAGTATTTT.

V usage is TRBV3-1 and J usage is TRBJ2-3; D is perhaps TRBD1 (6 bases). CDR1 and CDR2 from the germline V gene are LGHDT and YNNKEL (reference sequence). V was cut by 4 bases and J by 2 bases, with 22 bases left in between. This CDR3 region has 18 residues. DNA for the CDR3: TGTGCCAGCAGCCGAGCATTAGGGGGAACCCCCCACACAGATACGCAGTATTTT. The encoded protein is CASSRALGGTPHTDTQYF.

This clonotype has more than one count but fewer than ten. J is TRBJ1-3 and V is TRBV12-3 or TRBV12-4; weak D call: TRBD1 (5 bases). The CDR3 consists of 16 residues. Trimming stripped 3 bases from V and 4 bases from J, with 16 bases between. The CDR3 region has the DNA TGTGCCAGCAGTTTCGGGGGAATAGTATCCGGAAACACCATATATTTT. It codes for CASSFGGIVSGNTIYF.

This clonotype was counted only a few times. This chain uses TRBV7-2 with TRBJ2-2; 10 bases are a match to TRBD1. Per the germline V gene, CDR1 is SGHTA and CDR2 is FQGNSA. Trimming at V came to 5 bases and at J to 5 bases, leaving 5 bases not matched to a gene. This CDR3 is 15 amino acids long. CDR3 residues: CASSRDRGRTGELFF. CDR3 coding DNA: TGTGCCAGCAGCCGTGACAGGGGGCGAACCGGGGAGCTGTTTTTT.

This clonotype was observed a few times. This rearrangement joins TRBV7-2 to TRBJ2-2; TRBD2 matches 12 bases. The junction had 2 bases not matched to a gene; V was cut back by 3 bases and J by 6 bases. Germline V gene sequence: CDR1 SGHTA, CDR2 FQGNSA. CDR3 length equals 15 residues. In DNA form, the CDR3 reads TGTGCCAGCAGCTTTTCTAGCGGGAGGGCCGGGGAGCTGTTTTTT. Encoded protein: CASSFSSGRAGELFF.

This clonotype appeared once. Sequence at one end of the junction differs from germline and may be a read error. The chain recombines TRBV9 with TRBJ2-7, with TRBD2 matching 10 bases. In germline, CDR1 is SGDLS, CDR2 YYNGEE. There are 14 residues in the CDR3. CDR3 in amino acids: CAGSVASGSYEQYF. DNA for the CDR3: TGTGCCGGCAGCGTCGCTAGCGGGAGCTACGAGCAGTACTTC.